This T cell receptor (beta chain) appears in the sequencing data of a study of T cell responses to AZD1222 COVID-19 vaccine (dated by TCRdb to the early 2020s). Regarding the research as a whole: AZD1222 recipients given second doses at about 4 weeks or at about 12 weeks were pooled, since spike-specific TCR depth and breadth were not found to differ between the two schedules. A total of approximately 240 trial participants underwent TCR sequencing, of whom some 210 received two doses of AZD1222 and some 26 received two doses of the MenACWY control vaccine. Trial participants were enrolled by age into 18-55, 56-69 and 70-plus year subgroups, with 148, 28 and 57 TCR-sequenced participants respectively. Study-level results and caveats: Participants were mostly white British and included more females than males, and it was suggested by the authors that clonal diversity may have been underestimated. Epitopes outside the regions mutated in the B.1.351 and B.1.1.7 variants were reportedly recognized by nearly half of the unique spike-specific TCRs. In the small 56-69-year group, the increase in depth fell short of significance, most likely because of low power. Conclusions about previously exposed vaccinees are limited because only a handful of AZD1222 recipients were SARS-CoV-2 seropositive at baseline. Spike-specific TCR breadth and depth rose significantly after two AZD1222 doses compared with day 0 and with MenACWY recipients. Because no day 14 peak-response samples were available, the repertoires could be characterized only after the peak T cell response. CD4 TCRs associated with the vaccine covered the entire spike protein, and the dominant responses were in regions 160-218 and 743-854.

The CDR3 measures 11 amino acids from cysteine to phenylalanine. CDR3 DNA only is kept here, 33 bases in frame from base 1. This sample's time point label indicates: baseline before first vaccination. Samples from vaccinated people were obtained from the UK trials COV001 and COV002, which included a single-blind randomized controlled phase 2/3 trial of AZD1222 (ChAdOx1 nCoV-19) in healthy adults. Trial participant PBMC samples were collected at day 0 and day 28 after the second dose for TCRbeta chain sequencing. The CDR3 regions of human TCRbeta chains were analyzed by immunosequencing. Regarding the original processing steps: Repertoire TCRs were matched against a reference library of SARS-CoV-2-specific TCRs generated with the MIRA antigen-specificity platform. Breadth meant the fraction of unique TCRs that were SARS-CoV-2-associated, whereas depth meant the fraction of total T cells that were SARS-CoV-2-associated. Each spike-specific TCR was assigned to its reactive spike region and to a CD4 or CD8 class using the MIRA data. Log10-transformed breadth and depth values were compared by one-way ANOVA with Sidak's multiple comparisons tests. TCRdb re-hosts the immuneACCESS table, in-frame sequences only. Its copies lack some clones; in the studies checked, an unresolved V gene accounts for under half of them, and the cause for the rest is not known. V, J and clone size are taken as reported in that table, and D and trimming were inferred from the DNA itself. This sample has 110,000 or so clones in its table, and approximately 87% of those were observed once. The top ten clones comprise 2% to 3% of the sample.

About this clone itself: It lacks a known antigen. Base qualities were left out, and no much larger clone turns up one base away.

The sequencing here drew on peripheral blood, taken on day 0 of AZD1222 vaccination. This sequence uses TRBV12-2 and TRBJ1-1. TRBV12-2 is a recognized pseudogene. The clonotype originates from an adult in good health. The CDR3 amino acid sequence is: CASRSPAEAFF. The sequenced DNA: TGTGCAAGTCGCTCACCGGCTGAAGCTTTCTTT.